These 12 T cell receptor beta chains came from one sample sequenced in a study of T cell repertoires in cytomegalovirus infection (dated 2019 in TCRdb). TCRdb lists the instrument as Illumina HiSeq 1500. The public reads were quality trimmed at Q25 with fastp and then assembled into clones with MiXCR by TCRdb, keeping productive beta chains. Each CDR3 protein appears once, grouped with its most common genes and DNA. Present in this sample are 200,000 to 300,000 distinct CDR3 sequences, 9.1% of which were seen just once. The top ten clones comprise roughly 16% of the sample. Sequencing was carried out using PBMCs. These receptor sequences come from a human donor in good health (CMV status not recorded). Some clones in this sample may be carry-over from other donors' samples.

This clonotype was seen ten or more times. The chain has TRBV10-3 and TRBJ1-2; D not resolved. The CDR3 extends over 11 amino acids. V lost 0 bases and J lost 4, with 0 bases in between. From germline, CDR1 is ENHRY and CDR2 SYGVKD. For the CDR3, the DNA is TGTGCCATCAGTGAGTCCTATGGCTACACCTTC. Encoded protein: CAISESYGYTF.

The chain couples TRBV20-1 to TRBJ2-4; D remains unclear. CDR1 DFQATT and CDR2 SNEGSKA come from the germline V gene (reference sequence). The CDR3 runs to 16 residues. V was trimmed by 0 bases and J by 0 bases, leaving 12 bases between them. For the CDR3, the DNA is TGCAGTGCTAGAGATGCCCCTCTAGGAGCCAAAAACATTCAGTACTTC. Its protein is CSARDAPLGAKNIQYF.

This clonotype was detected many times. CDR3 bases: TGTGCCAGCAGCCGTCCCGGGACAGGGTCTGGCTACACCTTC. Its translation is CASSRPGTGSGYTF. The chain is built from TRBV7-2 and TRBJ1-2; 9 nucleotides align to TRBD1. V shed 5 bases, J shed 7 bases, and the junction held 8 bases outside the gene matches. The CDR3 consists of 14 residues. Germline CDR1 and CDR2: SGHTA and FQGNSA.

There are many counts of this clonotype. The chain's CDR3 is CASSRTPGGLANEKLFF. CDR3 bases: TGTGCCAGCAGCAGAACCCCAGGGGGCTTGGCTAATGAAAAACTGTTTTTT. The J gene is TRBJ1-4, the V gene TRBV7-9; 8 bases are a match to TRBD1. V lost 5 bases and J lost 3; bases outside the gene matches: 11. The CDR3 sequence is 17 residues long. CDR1 SEHNR and CDR2 FQNEAQ come from the germline V gene (reference sequence).

The table lists this clonotype with many counts. This chain connects TRBV14 to TRBJ2-1; 7 bases align to TRBD1. Unmatched junction bases numbered 8, after V lost 3 bases and J lost 9 bases. The CDR3 runs 14 residues. The germline CDR1 and CDR2 sequences are SGHDN and FVKESK. The CDR3 coding sequence is TGTGCCAGCAGCCAGGGACAGCTTGGTAGTGAGCAGTTCTTC. It is translated as CASSQGQLGSEQFF.

This clonotype was seen ten or more times. Being one base from a much bigger clone, this may be a read error. The rearrangement uses TRBV5-4 and TRBJ1-1, with D perhaps TRBD1 (5 bases). Between the trimmed V and J ends, which lost 1 base and 4 bases, there was a span of 8 bases. The CDR3 totals 13 residues. Germline assignment: CDR1 SGHNT and CDR2 YYREEE (reference sequence). CDR3 region: CASSLTRGTEAFF. CDR3 in DNA: TGTGCCAGCAGCTTGACAAGGGGCACTGAAGCTTTCTTT.

The gene calls are TRBV5-1 and TRBJ1-2; 7 nucleotides agree with TRBD1. V lost 2 bases and J lost 6; bases outside the gene matches: 10. Germline V lookup: CDR1 SGHRS, CDR2 YFSETQ. This CDR3 contains 15 residues. CDR3 coding DNA: TGCGCCAGCAGCTTACCCGGGACAGTACCAAATGGCTACACCTTC. Translation: CASSLPGTVPNGYTF.

This clonotype was recorded many times. This chain links TRBV28 with TRBJ2-1; D uncertain. V was trimmed by 8 bases and J by 5 bases, leaving 13 bases between them. The CDR3 extends over 13 amino acids. Germline V gives CDR1 MDHEN, CDR2 SYDVKM. This chain's CDR3 is CASSWGRNNEQFF. The CDR3 DNA reads TGTGCCAGCTCGTGGGGTCGTAACAATGAGCAGTTCTTC. The whole variable domain, remainder taken from reference TRBV28 and TRBJ2-1, is DVKVTQSSRYLVKRTGEKVFLECVQDMDHENMFWYRQDPGLGLRLIYFSYDVKMKEKGDIPEGYSVSREKKERFSLILESASTNQTSMYLCASSWGRNNEQFFGPGTRLTVL.

This rearrangement joins TRBV30 to TRBJ1-2; D ambiguous. CDR1 and CDR2 from the germline V gene are GTSNPN and SVGIG (reference sequence). The CDR3 is made up of 12 amino acids. Trimming took 8 bases from V and 4 from J, leaving 14 bases between them. CDR3 bases: TGTGCCCTACCCCGGAGAGGCTATGGCTACACCTTC. This codes for CALPRRGYGYTF.

This clonotype was counted only a few times. V gene TRBV6-1 combines with J gene TRBJ1-4; D not certain. V was pared by 2 bases and J by 10 bases, with 5 bases between. The CDR3 has 11 amino acids. Germline-derived CDR1 and CDR2 are MNHNS and SASEGT. The CDR3 here is CASSELGKLFF. The CDR3, as DNA: TGTGCCAGCAGTGAATTGGGAAAACTGTTTTTT.

J is TRBJ2-7 and V is TRBV9; unclear D gene. V lost 0 bases to trimming and J lost 3 bases, with 13 bases between them. From germline, CDR1 is SGDLS and CDR2 YYNGEE. This CDR3 comprises 15 residues. CDR3 in amino acids: CASSVAESSLYEQYF. CDR3 sequence (DNA): TGTGCCAGCAGCGTAGCGGAGTCTTCGCTCTACGAGCAGTACTTC.

The sample holds many counts of this clonotype. This sequence joins TRBV10-3 and TRBJ2-5, with 10 positions matching TRBD2. Germline assignment: CDR1 ENHRY and CDR2 SYGVKD. CDR3 length: 18 amino acids. V lost 2 bases to trimming and J lost 1 base; unmatched junction nucleotides: 10. This CDR3 reads CAISEKIAGGIIQETQYF. The CDR3 nucleotides are TGTGCCATCAGTGAGAAAATAGCGGGGGGAATTATCCAAGAGACCCAGTACTTC.